The clone carrying this T cell receptor (beta chain) was observed a handful of times. This CDR3 contains 16 residues. Trimming stripped 3 bases from V and 8 bases from J, with 20 bases between. TCRdb independently ran MiXCR on the RT-PCR reads; one entry per CDR3 protein. The table shows about 700,000 distinct CDR3 sequences, with 14% occurring only once. This clonotype originated in a female donor in good health, serving as a healthy control. This chain connects TRBV12-3 or TRBV12-4 to TRBJ2-1; D is possibly TRBD1 (6 bases). Sequencing was performed on memory CD4+ T cells from blood. The CDR3 bases are TGTGCCAGCAGTTTTCATGGGGGCCGGATTAGTGATGAGCAGTTCTTC. Translation gives CASSFHGGRISDEQFF.